A few counts support the clone carrying this T cell receptor beta chain. Antigen unknown. One entry per CDR3 protein, called by TCRdb with MiXCR from the reads. The data hold approximately 630,000 distinct CDR3 sequences, with 20% to 25% observed a single time. The data stem from a study of T cell repertoires in cytomegalovirus infection. Study-level information: The public TCR beta signatures pointed to both CMV infection and matching HLA type.

J gave up 9 bases and V 8 bases, and 11 bases lay outside the gene matches. Looked up from germline, CDR1 is LNHNV and CDR2 is YYDKDF (reference sequence). The CDR3 has 14 residues. Findings and limits, study-wide: HLA-C-restricted TCR beta clonotypes specific for CMV led the ex vivo response.

The origin of this receptor is a human donor in good health (CMV status not recorded). Some clones in this sample may be carry-over from other donors' samples. Sequencing was carried out using CD8+ T cells from PBMCs. The chain uses TRBV15 and TRBJ2-1; 9 positions match TRBD1. As DNA, the CDR3 is TGTGCCACCCAACGAGGACAGGGGCAGGCTGAGCAGTTCTTC. It is translated as CATQRGQGQAEQFF.